The rows below give T cell receptor beta chains drawn from one sample of a study of T cells after posttransplantation cyclophosphamide. The repertoire was sequenced with immunoSEQ multiplex PCR; TCRdb's copy has only in-frame clones and lacks some. Listed for the sample are 5,000 to 6,500 clones, none seen a single time. Sequences were derived from PBMCs, sampled around 400 days after allogeneic stem cell transplant with posttransplant cyclophosphamide. The receptor source for this set is a male patient in his sixties who received an allogeneic stem cell transplant from a related donor, was CMV-positive, and had acute GVHD only. Some T cells may be supplied by the graft donor. Both conserved end residues are part of each CDR3. Each record gives: V gene, clone size, J gene, D gene, CDR3 protein, CDR3 DNA. The D gene is left open where the match is weak. The size entry gives how often the clone was seen (once, few, many) or a class if it is expanded.

V gene: TRBV5-1
clone size: many
J gene: TRBJ2-1
D gene: TRBD1
CDR3 protein: CASSIQGGRGEQFF
CDR3 DNA: TGCGCCAGCAGCATACAGGGGGGCCGGGGTGAGCAGTTCTTC

V gene: TRBV5-4
clone size: many
J gene: TRBJ2-1
D gene: TRBD2
CDR3 protein: CASSGGSSQGNEQFF
CDR3 DNA: TGTGCCAGCAGCGGCGGGAGTTCCCAGGGCAATGAGCAGTTCTTC

V gene: TRBV7-9
clone size: many
J gene: TRBJ1-2
D gene: TRBD1
CDR3 protein: CASSLLTGERGYGYTF
CDR3 DNA: TGTGCCAGCAGCTTACTTACAGGGGAGAGGGGCTATGGCTACACCTTC

V gene: TRBV5-6
clone size: many
J gene: TRBJ2-5
D gene: TRBD2
CDR3 protein: CASSYSPGLATGQYF
CDR3 DNA: TGTGCCAGCAGCTATAGCCCGGGACTAGCGACGGGGCAGTACTTC

V gene: TRBV7-3
clone size: many
J gene: TRBJ1-2
D gene: -
CDR3 protein: CASSPTGGVGGYTF
CDR3 DNA: TGTGCCAGCAGCCCAACGGGAGGGGTCGGTGGCTACACCTTC

V gene: TRBV30
clone size: few
J gene: TRBJ1-6
D gene: -
CDR3 protein: CAWSVDSNSPLHF
CDR3 DNA: TGTGCCTGGAGTGTGGACAGTAATTCACCCCTCCACTTT

V gene: TRBV7-3
clone size: many
J gene: TRBJ2-2
D gene: TRBD2
CDR3 protein: CASSLTPLAGDRELFF
CDR3 DNA: TGTGCCAGCAGCTTAACTCCTTTAGCGGGAGACCGGGAGCTGTTTTTT

V gene: TRBV5-1
clone size: few
J gene: TRBJ2-5
D gene: -
CDR3 protein: CASSSGRGEGARETQYF
CDR3 DNA: TGCGCCAGCAGCTCCGGAAGGGGGGAGGGAGCCCGCGAGACCCAGTACTTC

V gene: TRBV4-1
clone size: many
J gene: TRBJ1-5
D gene: TRBD1
CDR3 protein: CASSQRAPGQSGGNQPQHF
CDR3 DNA: TGCGCCAGCAGCCAGAGAGCCCCGGGACAGAGTGGAGGCAATCAGCCCCAGCATTTT

V gene: TRBV6-6
clone size: medium-sized
J gene: TRBJ1-3
D gene: -
CDR3 protein: CASSYSSRGDTIYF
CDR3 DNA: TGTGCCAGCAGTTACTCGAGTAGAGGAGACACCATATATTTT

V gene: TRBV15
clone size: many
J gene: TRBJ1-1
D gene: TRBD1
CDR3 protein: CATSRDEGTGGYTDTEAFF
CDR3 DNA: TGTGCCACCAGCAGAGATGAAGGGACAGGGGGCTATACGGACACTGAAGCTTTCTTT